Below are 24 T cell receptor beta chains sequenced from a single sample in a study of shared clonotypes between healthy human individuals. Clones were sequenced by immunoSEQ multiplex PCR, and TCRdb holds only the in-frame ones, with some missing. The data hold around 500,000 clones, with 79% observed a single time. Sequenced material: PBMCs. These receptors all come from a woman in her forties in good health. Some clones in this sample may be carry-over from other donors' samples.

The CDR3 loop reads CASSSTVAGGNHEQYF. The CDR3 DNA sequence: TGCGCCAGCAGCTCCACTGTAGCGGGAGGGAACCACGAGCAGTACTTC. The V call is TRBV5-1, the J call TRBJ2-7; 11 bases line up with TRBD2. After removal of 3 bases from V and 5 bases from J, the junction contained 10 bases not matched to a gene. CDR3 length: 16 residues. Germline V gene sequence: CDR1 SGHRS, CDR2 YFSETQ.

This clone was seen a handful of times. The chain combines TRBV2 with TRBJ2-4; D is possibly TRBD2 (5 bases). Germline V gene lookup returns CDR1 SNHLY and CDR2 FYNNEI. The CDR3 length is 14 residues. Trimming stripped 8 bases from V and 1 base from J, with 12 bases between. The CDR3 region is CASVPSWAKNIQYF. CDR3 DNA sequence: TGTGCCAGCGTTCCTAGCTGGGCCAAAAACATTCAGTACTTC.

The chain links TRBV5-6 to TRBJ2-1; D ambiguous. This CDR3 contains 15 residues. Germline CDR1 and CDR2: SGHDT and YYEEEE. Between the trimmed V and J ends, which lost 1 base and 8 bases, there was a span of 16 bases. This CDR3 is CASSLTRAQRHEQFF. The CDR3 nucleotides are TGTGCCAGCAGCTTGACCCGGGCCCAACGCCATGAGCAGTTCTTC.

J is TRBJ2-5 and V is TRBV27; D is tentatively TRBD1 or TRBD2 (6 bases each). V was pared by 4 bases and J by 4 bases, with 13 bases between. CDR1 is MNHEY and CDR2 is SMNVEV in the germline V gene (reference sequence). The CDR3 consists of 14 residues. The CDR3 sequence: CASSWTQGGETQYF. In DNA form, the CDR3 reads TGTGCCAGCAGTTGGACACAGGGAGGAGAGACCCAGTACTTC.

The chain couples TRBV9 to TRBJ2-2; either TRBD1 or TRBD2 may supply D (5 bases each). This CDR3 comprises 15 residues. V lost 3 bases and J 3 bases, leaving 12 bases between the germline ends. Germline V gene data show CDR1 as SGDLS and CDR2 as YYNGEE. CDR3 amino acids: CASSAALGDTGELFF. CDR3 DNA sequence: TGTGCCAGCAGCGCCGCCCTGGGGGACACCGGGGAGCTGTTTTTT.

This clone showed up just a few times. The chain joins TRBV28 to TRBJ1-1; a possible D gene is TRBD1 (6 bases). The germline V gene encodes CDR1 MDHEN and CDR2 SYDVKM. The CDR3 consists of 14 residues. V lost 6 bases and J lost 1, with 12 bases in between. CDR3 in amino acids: CASRHGTPNTEAFF. In DNA, the CDR3 is TGTGCCAGCAGACACGGGACACCGAACACTGAAGCTTTCTTT.

CDR3 amino acids: CASSLSVGAGVQETQYF. Here the CDR3 DNA reads TGTGCCAGCAGTTTATCGGTTGGGGCAGGGGTTCAAGAGACCCAGTACTTC. The chain links TRBV27 to TRBJ2-5; a weak D match, TRBD1 (6 bases). The V end lost 0 bases, the J end lost 2 bases, and 16 bases lay between the germline ends. The CDR3 is made up of 17 amino acids. Germline V gene lookup returns CDR1 MNHEY and CDR2 SMNVEV (reference sequence).

CDR3 nucleotide sequence: TGTGCCAGCAGCGCACGACAGGGGGCTGCAGATACGCAGTATTTT. It is translated as CASSARQGAADTQYF. This chain joins TRBV11-1 and TRBJ2-3, with 10 bases aligning to TRBD1. The CDR3 is 15 residues long. J lost 4 bases, V lost 5 bases, and 6 bases had no gene match. Germline CDR1 reads SGHAT; CDR2 reads FQDESV (reference sequence).

The chain links TRBV5-1 to TRBJ2-1; TRBD1 aligns across 7 bases. CDR3 size: 17 residues. The V segment lost 4 bases and the J segment 1 base; nucleotides outside the gene matches: 11. CDR1 SGHRS and CDR2 YFSETQ come from the germline V gene. The chain's CDR3 is CASSRRTGGLSYNEQFF. Written as DNA, the CDR3 is TGCGCCAGCAGCCGACGGACAGGTGGGCTGTCCTACAATGAGCAGTTCTTC.

The chain recombines TRBV4-3 with TRBJ1-4; a weak D match, TRBD1 (5 bases). V was cut by 0 bases and J by 3 bases, with 14 bases left in between. Germline V gene data show CDR1 as LGHNA and CDR2 as YSLEER. The CDR3 is 17 amino acids. The CDR3 protein is CASSQDLAGRSNEKLFF. CDR3 sequence (DNA): TGCGCCAGCAGCCAAGATCTTGCGGGACGGTCTAATGAAAAACTGTTTTTT.

The chain has TRBV5-1 and TRBJ2-3, with TRBD1 identical over 8 bases. The CDR3 is made up of 16 amino acids. J lost 2 bases, V lost 0 bases, and 5 bases had no gene match. Germline V gene lookup returns CDR1 SGHRS and CDR2 YFSETQ. CDR3 nucleotides: TGCGCCAGCAGCTTGGGTGGACAGGGTCCCACAGATACGCAGTATTTT. Protein: CASSLGGQGPTDTQYF.

V gene TRBV10-3 combines with J gene TRBJ2-3; D is unresolved. V lost 4 bases and J lost 5, with 10 bases in between. Germline CDR1 reads ENHRY; CDR2 reads SYGVKD. This CDR3 is 13 amino acids long. CDR3 loop: CAISARQQDTQYF. In DNA form, the CDR3 reads TGTGCCATCAGTGCCCGGCAGCAAGATACGCAGTATTTT.

The V gene is TRBV6-1, the J gene TRBJ2-2; TRBD2 is a possible D gene (5 bases). Germline CDR1 reads MNHNS; CDR2 reads SASEGT. The CDR3 has 13 residues. V was clipped by 6 bases and J by 4 bases, with 9 bases between them. In DNA form, the CDR3 reads TGTGCCAGCAGAGCGGAAGGCACCGGGGAGCTGTTTTTT. This encodes CASRAEGTGELFF.

The chain combines TRBV19 with TRBJ2-2; 9 nucleotides align to TRBD1. From germline, CDR1 is LNHDA and CDR2 SQIVND (reference sequence). After removal of 4 bases from V and 3 bases from J, the junction contained 3 bases not matched to a gene. The CDR3 totals 15 residues. This chain's CDR3 is CASSRTGVDTGELFF. The CDR3, as DNA: TGTGCCAGTAGTAGGACAGGGGTTGACACCGGGGAGCTGTTTTTT.

The chain employs TRBV7-6 and TRBJ2-2; 7 bases align to TRBD1. From germline, CDR1 is SGHVS and CDR2 FNYEAQ. This CDR3 is 16 amino acids long. The V gene end was trimmed by 5 bases and the J gene end by 4 bases; junction bases not matched to a gene: 10. The CDR3: CASSERQGSVTGELFF. The CDR3 coding sequence is TGTGCCAGCAGCGAACGACAGGGTTCGGTCACCGGGGAGCTGTTTTTT.

The rearrangement uses TRBV11-2 and TRBJ1-2; D unresolved. The CDR3 spans 14 residues. The germline V gene encodes CDR1 SGHAT and CDR2 FQNNGV. The V end lost 2 bases, the J end lost 2 bases, and 9 bases lay between the germline ends. The CDR3 sequence: CASSLRRLNYGYTF. The DNA for the CDR3 is TGTGCCAGCAGCTTACGCCGTTTGAACTATGGCTACACCTTC.

The chain recombines TRBV5-1 with TRBJ2-2, with 9 bases fitting TRBD1. The CDR3 has 16 residues. Unmatched junction bases numbered 8, after V lost 1 base and J lost 7 bases. Germline-derived CDR1 and CDR2 are SGHRS and YFSETQ. CDR3 in amino acids: CASSLSGQGNLGELFF. The CDR3, as DNA: TGCGCCAGCAGCTTGTCGGGACAGGGTAATCTCGGGGAGCTGTTTTTT.

Of note for this clone: It is likely a read error: a sequence one base away is far more abundant. The sample has other DNA sequences that encode this CDR3 too. The rearrangement joins TRBV7-2 to TRBJ1-1, with a possible D match to TRBD1 (5 bases). CDR1 and CDR2 from the germline V gene are SGHTA and FQGNSA. This CDR3 contains 13 residues. CDR3 nucleotide sequence: TGTGCAAGCAGCTTAGCAGGGAGGACTGAAGCTTTCTTT. Encoded protein: CASSLAGRTEAFF.

This chain uses TRBV5-6 with TRBJ2-5; maybe TRBD2 (5 bases). The CDR3 length is 15 residues. Per the germline V gene, CDR1 is SGHDT and CDR2 is YYEEEE. V lost 4 bases and J lost 4, with 17 bases in between. The CDR3 coding sequence is TGTGCCAGCAGCACCGGCCACCCCCGGGGAGAGACCCAGTACTTC. Its translation is CASSTGHPRGETQYF.

This clone has more than one count but fewer than ten. The chain joins TRBV7-9 to TRBJ1-1; maybe TRBD1 (5 bases). The CDR3 runs 16 residues. With 0 bases removed from V and 0 bases from J, the gap between germline ends came to 11 bases. Germline loops: CDR1 SEHNR, CDR2 FQNEAQ (reference sequence). The CDR3 DNA reads as TGTGCCAGCAGCTTAGCGGCAGGGAAAATGAACACTGAAGCTTTCTTT. Protein product: CASSLAAGKMNTEAFF.

The rearrangement links TRBV5-1 to TRBJ2-7; 8 bases map to TRBD1. V gave up 3 bases and J gave up 7 bases; unmatched junction bases: 12. CDR3 size: 15 residues. Germline values: CDR1 SGHRS, CDR2 YFSETQ. The CDR3 here is CASSSRTGPIREQYF. CDR3 bases: TGCGCCAGCAGCTCAAGGACAGGGCCAATAAGGGAGCAGTACTTC.

This chain joins TRBV14 and TRBJ2-1; 11 nucleotides align to TRBD2. CDR1 SGHDN and CDR2 FVKESK come from the germline V gene. There are 16 residues in the CDR3. The J segment lost 5 bases and the V segment lost 1 base, leaving 4 bases of the junction unmatched. CDR3 residues: CASSQGTSGFNNEQFF. As DNA, the CDR3 is TGTGCCAGCAGCCAAGGGACTAGCGGGTTCAACAATGAGCAGTTCTTC.

Many counts were recorded for this clone. The gene calls are TRBV28 and TRBJ1-2, with D maybe TRBD1 (6 bases). Trimming shortened V by 6 bases and J by 1 base, and 18 bases separated the two germline ends. CDR3 length: 16 amino acids. Germline CDR1 MDHEN, CDR2 SYDVKM. CDR3 DNA: TGTGCCAGCAGCAAACTCTGGACAGACCATAACTATGGCTACACCTTC. Translated: CASSKLWTDHNYGYTF.

The chain links TRBV6-4 to TRBJ1-1, with unresolved D. Germline V gene sequence: CDR1 MRHNA, CDR2 SNTAGT. V was cut by 4 bases and J by 4 bases, with 10 bases left in between. The length of the CDR3 is 13 residues. CDR3 nucleotides: TGTGCCAGCAGTGTTTCCCTTGGCACTGAAGCTTTCTTT. This gives the protein CASSVSLGTEAFF.